This T cell receptor (beta chain) was recorded in a study of blood T cell repertoires in COVID-19. Study-level information: The analysed material was cDNA or gDNA that came from T cells, B-cell-depleted T cells, or PBMCs.

Profiled with immunoSEQ multiplex PCR; TCRdb holds only in-frame clones, not every one. The sample holds 200,000 or so clones, 86% seen once. Participant reports of clinical history set cohort assignment. Germline V gene data show CDR1 as LNHDA and CDR2 as SQIVND (reference sequence). V was cut by 7 bases and J by 2 bases, with 14 bases left in between. The CDR3 has 14 residues. This chain uses TRBV19 with TRBJ1-1; D is possibly TRBD1 (6 bases). Specimen: PBMCs or T cells enriched from blood (not recorded which). This sequence originates from a middle-aged woman with acute COVID-19. This chain's CDR3 is CASISSGVNTEAFF. The CDR3 nucleotides read TGTGCCAGTATTTCCTCAGGGGTTAACACTGAAGCTTTCTTT. Supplemented by reference TRBV19 and TRBJ1-1, the full variable domain reads DGGITQSPKYLFRKEGQNVTLSCEQNLNHDAMYWYRQDPGQGLRLIYYSQIVNDFQKGDIAEGYSVSREKKESFPLTVTSAQKNPTAFYLCASISSGVNTEAFFGQGTRLTVV.